These 5 T cell receptor beta chains were sequenced from one sample in a study of cytomegalovirus exposure and HLA in healthy donors. The study ran its PCR with 60 Vbeta and 13 Jbeta primers. Sequencing was performed with immunoSEQ multiplex PCR; in TCRdb, only in-frame clones are kept and a portion is missing. The data contain 140,000 to 150,000 clones, 76% of them singletons. Sequencing used PBMCs. All receptors come from a man aged 40-50 years in good health and CMV-seronegative.

This clone was counted a single time. The chain links TRBV7-9 to TRBJ2-5; D gene ambiguous. The CDR3 consists of 13 residues. The V and J ends lost 1 base and 2 bases respectively, with 5 bases between them. CDR1 is SEHNR and CDR2 is FQNEAQ in the germline V gene (reference sequence). In DNA, the CDR3 is TGTGCCAGCAGCTTAGAACGGCAAGAGACCCAGTACTTC. Translated, it gives CASSLERQETQYF.

In its sample, this clone was seen a few times. The chain couples TRBV10-2 to TRBJ2-2, with D maybe TRBD1 (5 bases). Trimming removed 7 bases at V and 2 bases at J, with 8 bases between. CDR3 length: 13 amino acids. From germline, CDR1 is WSHSY and CDR2 SAAADI. The CDR3 nucleotides are TGCGCCAGCACCCGGACAAACACCGGGGAGCTGTTTTTT. The encoded protein is CASTRTNTGELFF.

This clone was seen once. V and J are TRBV4-1 and TRBJ2-3; 10 bases agree with TRBD2. The CDR3 covers 16 residues. The germline CDR1 and CDR2 sequences are MGHRA and YSYEKL. J lost 6 bases, V lost 4 bases, and 10 bases had no gene match. Here the CDR3 reads CASSPPLAGAFDTQYF. The CDR3 DNA reads as TGCGCCAGCAGCCCCCCTCTAGCGGGGGCTTTTGATACGCAGTATTTT.

A few counts support this clone. V gene TRBV7-3 combines with J gene TRBJ2-5, with a weak D call TRBD2 (7 bases). The CDR3 extends over 19 amino acids. Germline CDR1 SGHTA, CDR2 FQGTGA. Trimming took 2 bases from V and 5 from J, leaving 27 bases between them. The CDR3 DNA reads TGTGCCAGCAGCTTATTGGGGGCGGGGGCCGGGACTTCCATGGAGACCCAGTACTTC. Protein sequence: CASSLLGAGAGTSMETQYF.

The chain is built from TRBV9 and TRBJ2-7, with D perhaps matching TRBD2 (6 bases). There are 13 residues in the CDR3. V was shortened by 3 bases and J by 5 bases, with 12 bases between the two germline ends. Germline CDR1 reads SGDLS; CDR2 reads YYNGEE. The CDR3 protein is CASSGPAGNEQYF. The CDR3 bases are TGTGCCAGCAGCGGGCCAGCGGGCAACGAGCAGTACTTC.